Included here is one TCR beta chain sequence, with context. The data derive from a study of Graves' ophthalmopathy and Graves' hyperthyroidism. Study-level background: Researchers obtained peripheral blood at initial diagnosis, before any treatment had begun.

Unmatched junction bases numbered 12, after V lost 2 bases and J lost 6 bases. The CDR3 has 17 amino acids. Per germline, CDR1 MNHEY and CDR2 SMNVEV (reference sequence). Other autoimmune diseases, uncontrolled infections, pregnancy or lactation led to the exclusion of patients. Reliance was placed on clinical symptoms, serum thyroxine, TRAb, thyroid ultrasound and orbital computed tomography for diagnosis. The authors amplified TCR beta CDR3 regions, and they did so from RNA transcripts for repertoire sequencing. First-round RT-PCR used HTBI primers; second-round multiplex PCR followed. TCRdb passed the multiplex PCR reads through MiXCR, listing each CDR3 protein once. The sample has hundreds of thousands of distinct CDR3 sequences, about 40% seen once.

J is TRBJ2-7 and V is TRBV27, with 11 bases aligning to TRBD1. This clonotype was sampled from an adult man with Graves' ophthalmopathy. Sequenced: peripheral blood. The CDR3 DNA follows: TGTGCCAGCAGTTTACGTCCGGGACAGGGGGGGAAAACCGAGCAGTACTTC. Its protein is CASSLRPGQGGKTEQYF.